Described below is a single TCR beta chain sequence and its context. Its target is unknown. This sample was included in a study of T cells in narcolepsy. Study conclusions and caveats: Reportedly, autoreactive clonotypes were serially detected in patients' blood but not controls'.

V was clipped by 1 base and J by 2 bases, with 9 bases between them. CDR1 SEHNR and CDR2 FQNEAQ come from the germline V gene (reference sequence). The CDR3 is 14 residues long. Sequenced by immunoSEQ multiplex PCR; TCRdb stores in-frame clones only, minus some. The profile shows tens of thousands of clones, around 88% of them singletons. Sequencing used CD45RA- memory CD4+ T cells from PBMCs. The V gene is TRBV7-9, the J gene TRBJ2-7; D not certain. This receptor was obtained from a human donor with narcolepsy. CDR3 nucleotides: TGTGCCAGCAGCTTAGTCGGCGGCCCCTACGAGCAGTACTTC. Residues: CASSLVGGPYEQYF. Full variable domain (outside the CDR3, taken from reference TRBV7-9 and TRBJ2-7): DTGVSQNPRHKITKRGQNVTFRCDPISEHNRLYWYRQTLGQGPEFLTYFQNEAQLEKSRLLSDRFSAERPKGSFSTLEIQRTEQGDSAMYLCASSLVGGPYEQYFGPGTRLTVT.